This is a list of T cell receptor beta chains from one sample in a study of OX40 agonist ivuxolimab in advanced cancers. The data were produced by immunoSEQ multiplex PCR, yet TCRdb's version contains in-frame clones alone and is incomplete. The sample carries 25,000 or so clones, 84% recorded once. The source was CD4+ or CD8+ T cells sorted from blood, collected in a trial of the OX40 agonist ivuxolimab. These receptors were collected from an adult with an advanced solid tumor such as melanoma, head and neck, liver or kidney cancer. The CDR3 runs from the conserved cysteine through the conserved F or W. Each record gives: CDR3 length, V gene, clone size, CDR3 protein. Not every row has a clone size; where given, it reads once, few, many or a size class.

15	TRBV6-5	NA	CASSPDRGYQETQYF
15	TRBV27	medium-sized	CASFIGGGAVDTQYF
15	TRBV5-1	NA	CASSLAGGANQPQHF
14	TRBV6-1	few	CASSWTETNQPQHF
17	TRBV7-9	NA	CASSPARWQATNYGYTF
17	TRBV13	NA	CASSLGDREEADYGYTF
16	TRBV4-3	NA	CASSQDWGQYGEKLFF
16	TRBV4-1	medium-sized	CASSQETRQLGNTIYF
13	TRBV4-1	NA	CASSQGQSYGYTF
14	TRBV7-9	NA	CASIRVEVGTEAFF
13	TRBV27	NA	CASSPARAHEQYF
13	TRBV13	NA	CASSSRLGNTIYF
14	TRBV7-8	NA	CASSLSGSGRKLFF
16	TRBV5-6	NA	CASSFRGVVGTGELFF
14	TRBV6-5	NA	CASSYSRGTAHMFF
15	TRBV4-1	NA	CASSQDRPTNYGYTF
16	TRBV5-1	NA	CASSLLSTSGGYEQYF
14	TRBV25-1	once	CASSEGQGFYEQYF
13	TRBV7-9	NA	CASSLGYTYEQYF
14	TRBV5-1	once	CASSLVGANYGYTF
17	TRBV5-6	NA	CASSLSIRAGIDQPQHF
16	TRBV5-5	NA	CASSLDRQLSYSPLHF
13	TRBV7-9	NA	CASKGRDNSPLHF
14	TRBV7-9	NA	CASSLKRGYDGYTF
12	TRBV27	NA	CASSGQGSEQYF
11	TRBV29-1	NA	CSGSEGYGYTF
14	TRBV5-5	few	CASSSGLQYQPQHF
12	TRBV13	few	CASSPRGETQYF
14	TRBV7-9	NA	CASSPRGEAYEAFF
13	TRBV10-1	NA	CASRQHNNEKLFF
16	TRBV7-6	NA	CASSLGGGRTNEKLFF
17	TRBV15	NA	CATSRAHSGGGADTQYF
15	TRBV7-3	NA	CASSPGLAGSYEQYF
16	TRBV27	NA	CASSLLAGGPSDTQYF
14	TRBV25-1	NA	CASSELTDNSPLHF
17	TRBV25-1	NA	CASSESMGQGLGETQYF
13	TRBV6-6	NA	CASSYSSADEQFF
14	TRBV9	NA	CASSAGTTYNEQFF